Each of the 32 T cell receptor beta chains below was sequenced from the same sample in a study of control samples from healthy donors and cancer patients. TCRdb's copy holds only in-frame clones and misses some; the assay was immunoSEQ multiplex PCR. Among 110,000 or so clones listed, 83% were seen once. Sample: blood. Receptors originate from a woman in her 50s in good health.

The V gene is TRBV4-1, the J gene TRBJ2-1, with 10 bases aligning to TRBD2. Trimming took 3 bases from V and 2 from J; bases not matched to a gene: 4. The germline CDR1 and CDR2 sequences are MGHRA and YSYEKL. The CDR3 loop spans 16 amino acids. CDR3: CASSHLGLAAYNEQFF. The DNA of the CDR3 is TGCGCCAGCAGCCACCTCGGACTAGCGGCCTACAATGAGCAGTTCTTC.

This chain uses TRBV5-4 with TRBJ2-1; TRBD1 matches 8 bases. This CDR3 comprises 15 residues. Germline lookup yields CDR1 SGHNT and CDR2 YYREEE (reference sequence). The trim removed 4 bases at V and 0 bases at J, leaving 3 bases unmatched. CDR3 sequence reads: CASSRDRNSYNEQFF. The CDR3 region has the DNA TGTGCCAGCAGCCGGGACAGGAACTCCTACAATGAGCAGTTCTTC.

The chain couples TRBV7-2 to TRBJ2-1, with TRBD1 matching over 10 bases. Germline V gene data show CDR1 as SGHTA and CDR2 as FQGNSA. The junction had 10 bases not matched to a gene; V was cut back by 2 bases and J by 6 bases. The length of the CDR3 is 17 residues. The CDR3 sequence is CASSLIRRDRGSNEQFF. Written as DNA, the CDR3 is TGTGCCAGCAGCTTAATAAGGCGGGACAGGGGTAGCAATGAGCAGTTCTTC.

This clone was observed a few times. The J gene is TRBJ2-7, the V gene TRBV10-3; D might be TRBD2 (5 bases). This CDR3 contains 12 residues. The germline V gene has CDR1 ENHRY and CDR2 SYGVKD. The V gene lost 5 bases and the J gene lost 4 bases, with 9 bases spanning the gap. The CDR3 DNA is TGTGCCATCAGTCCCCGGGGATACGAGCAGTACTTC. It is translated as CAISPRGYEQYF.

This clone was recorded a few times. This rearrangement joins TRBV28 to TRBJ1-3; 7 bases agree with TRBD1. Trimming cost V 8 bases and J 4 bases; bases outside gene matches: 5. Germline lookup yields CDR1 MDHEN and CDR2 SYDVKM. The CDR3 extends over 13 amino acids. CDR3 region: CASGQAAGNTIYF. The CDR3 DNA reads as TGTGCCAGCGGACAGGCTGCGGGAAACACCATATATTTT.

The rearrangement joins TRBV30 to TRBJ1-5, with D hard to call. The CDR3 has 13 residues. Trimming stripped 0 bases from V and 6 bases from J, with 9 bases between. Per germline, CDR1 GTSNPN and CDR2 SVGIG (reference sequence). CDR3 DNA: TGTGCCTGGAGTGTGGGTAATCGTCAGCCCCAGCATTTT. Amino acids: CAWSVGNRQPQHF.

V gene TRBV4-3 combines with J gene TRBJ1-1; the D gene is possibly TRBD1 (5 bases). CDR3 size: 15 residues. Germline CDR1 reads LGHNA; CDR2 reads YSLEER. Trimming cost V 3 bases and J 5 bases, with 16 bases left between them. CDR3 region: CASSHRGGWETEAFF. The CDR3 DNA sequence: TGCGCCAGCAGCCACCGGGGGGGTTGGGAAACTGAAGCTTTCTTT.

This clone has just one count. The J gene is TRBJ2-7, the V gene TRBV15; D is possibly TRBD1 (6 bases). The germline gives CDR1 LNHNV, CDR2 YYDKDF (reference sequence). V was pared by 3 bases and J by 3 bases, with 9 bases between. This CDR3 contains 13 residues. For the CDR3, the DNA is TGTGCCACCAGCAGGGGGACAAGCTACGAGCAGTACTTC. As protein: CATSRGTSYEQYF.

The chain carries TRBV12-3 or TRBV12-4 and TRBJ2-1; 10 nucleotides line up with TRBD2. There are 13 residues in the CDR3. Unmatched junction bases numbered 7, after V lost 10 bases and J lost 7 bases. CDR3 amino acids: CATGLAGANEQFF. CDR3 coding DNA: TGTGCCACGGGGCTAGCGGGAGCTAATGAGCAGTTCTTC.

The V gene is TRBV9, the J gene TRBJ1-1; a possible D gene is TRBD1 (5 bases). The CDR3 is made up of 13 amino acids. Trimming took off 1 base at V and 5 bases at J, with 9 bases between the two ends. In germline, CDR1 is SGDLS, CDR2 YYNGEE. As DNA, the CDR3 is TGTGCCAGCAGCGTAACCAGGGAAACTGAAGCTTTCTTT. Protein product: CASSVTRETEAFF. Full variable domain (rest looked up from reference TRBV9 and TRBJ1-1): DSGVTQTPKHLITATGQRVTLRCSPRSGDLSVYWYQQSLDQGLQFLIQYYNGEERAKGNILERFSAQQFPDLHSELNLSSLELGDSALYFCASSVTRETEAFFGQGTRLTVV.

This clone was detected once. The chain couples TRBV3-1 (or the pseudogene TRBV3-2) to TRBJ2-1; 12 nucleotides line up with TRBD2. Germline-derived CDR1 and CDR2 are LGHDT and YNNKEL (reference sequence). This CDR3 is 16 amino acids long. With 1 base clipped from V and 2 bases from J, the junction kept 0 bases outside the gene matches. Written as DNA, the CDR3 is TGTGCCAGCAGCCAAGCTAGCGGGGGGGCCTACAATGAGCAGTTCTTC. Protein: CASSQASGGAYNEQFF.

The chain recombines TRBV7-2 with TRBJ1-2; D ambiguous. The CDR3 contains 15 residues. Germline V gene sequence: CDR1 SGHTA, CDR2 FQGNSA. V shed 2 bases and J shed 3 bases, with 13 bases lying between them. CDR3 loop: CASSLSPVEDYGYTF. DNA of the CDR3: TGTGCCAGCAGCTTATCCCCGGTGGAGGACTATGGCTACACCTTC.

The chain has TRBV7-9 and TRBJ2-2; D is unclear. The CDR3 runs to 14 residues. In germline, CDR1 is SEHNR, CDR2 FQNEAQ (reference sequence). The V and J ends lost 5 bases and 1 base respectively, with 8 bases between them. The CDR3 DNA follows: TGTGCCAGCAGCCCCCTAGGGAACACCGGGGAGCTGTTTTTT. The encoded protein is CASSPLGNTGELFF.

There are a few counts of this clone. The rearrangement links TRBV4-3 to TRBJ2-7; D ambiguous. The CDR3 runs 11 residues. Germline CDR1 LGHNA, CDR2 YSLEER. V was pared by 8 bases and J by 3 bases, with 8 bases between. In DNA form, the CDR3 reads TGCGCCAGCTTACCAGGCTACGAGCAGTACTTC. This encodes CASLPGYEQYF.

This chain connects TRBV4-1 to TRBJ2-2, with TRBD2 identical over 10 bases. CDR1 and CDR2 (germline): MGHRA, YSYEKL. This CDR3 contains 16 residues. With 1 base clipped from V and 7 bases from J, the junction kept 6 bases outside the gene matches. The CDR3 sequence is CASSQVSSGGIGELFF. The CDR3 DNA reads as TGCGCCAGCAGCCAAGTATCTAGCGGGGGAATCGGGGAGCTGTTTTTT.

In this sample, this clone turned up a few times. The V gene is TRBV7-2, the J gene TRBJ2-3, with D possibly TRBD2 on 6 matching bases. The V gene's germline CDR1 is SGHTA and CDR2 FQGNSA. Trimming took off 1 base at V and 2 bases at J, with 13 bases between the two ends. The CDR3 is 16 amino acids. CDR3 in DNA: TGTGCCAGCAGCTTAGGGGCCGGGACTTTCACAGATACGCAGTATTTT. This translates into CASSLGAGTFTDTQYF.

This chain connects TRBV18 to TRBJ2-3; D remains ambiguous. The CDR3 loop spans 11 amino acids. Trimming shortened V by 6 bases and J by 5 bases, and 6 bases separated the two germline ends. Looked up from germline, CDR1 is KGHSH and CDR2 is LQKENI. The CDR3 here is CASSLIDTQYF. For the CDR3, the DNA is TGTGCCAGCTCGCTAATAGATACGCAGTATTTT. The full variable domain, its missing parts supplied by reference TRBV18 and TRBJ2-3, is NAGVMQNPRHLVRRRGQEARLRCSPMKGHSHVYWYRQLPEEGLKFMVYLQKENIIDESGMPKERFSAEFPKEGPSILRIQQVVRGDSAAYFCASSLIDTQYFGPGTRLTVL.

V and J are TRBV7-2 and TRBJ2-3; TRBD2 might be the D (6 bases). CDR1 is SGHTA and CDR2 is FQGNSA in the germline V gene. The CDR3 extends over 19 amino acids. V lost 2 bases to trimming and J lost 4 bases, with 25 bases between them. In DNA, the CDR3 is TGTGCCAGCAGCTTAAGGACAAAAGGGGTGACTAGGGTAGCAGATACGCAGTATTTT. This translates into CASSLRTKGVTRVADTQYF.

This clone appeared a single time. The chain is built from TRBV2 and TRBJ1-2, with D unresolved. The germline V gene encodes CDR1 SNHLY and CDR2 FYNNEI. The V and J ends lost 3 bases and 4 bases respectively, with 12 bases between them. CDR3 length: 14 residues. The CDR3 DNA is TGTGCCAGCAGTGAGGACGGAGTTTCCTATGGCTACACCTTC. It encodes CASSEDGVSYGYTF.

The chain carries TRBV19 and TRBJ2-2; D is possibly TRBD1 (6 bases). With 6 bases removed from V and 6 bases from J, the gap between germline ends came to 17 bases. This CDR3 comprises 15 residues. Germline V gene sequence: CDR1 LNHDA, CDR2 SQIVND (reference sequence). CDR3 residues: CASRESGQVPGELFF. As DNA, the CDR3 is TGTGCCAGTAGAGAGTCGGGACAAGTCCCCGGGGAGCTGTTTTTT.

The chain couples TRBV5-8 to TRBJ1-5, with 8 bases matching TRBD1. The CDR3 is 15 residues long. V trimming: 10 bases; J trimming: 3 bases; junction bases outside the gene matches: 12. The germline V gene encodes CDR1 SGHTS and CDR2 YDEGEE. CDR3 sequence (DNA): TGTGCCGGCGGACAGGGAAAGTCCCCCAATCAGCCCCAGCATTTT. It is translated as CAGGQGKSPNQPQHF.

The V and J genes are TRBV6-5 and TRBJ1-1, with a weak D call TRBD1 (5 bases). CDR1 is MNHEY and CDR2 is SVGAGI in the germline V gene. The CDR3 loop spans 13 amino acids. Trimming took off 2 bases at V and 8 bases at J, with 12 bases between the two ends. The CDR3 loop reads CASSYRGTGEAFF. The CDR3 DNA is TGTGCCAGCAGTTACCGCGGCACAGGAGAAGCTTTCTTT.

The chain is built from TRBV5-1 and TRBJ2-7; D unresolved. Per the germline V gene, CDR1 is SGHRS and CDR2 is YFSETQ. There are 15 residues in the CDR3. The V gene lost 0 bases and the J gene lost 5 bases, with 15 bases spanning the gap. The CDR3 DNA reads as TGCGCCAGCAGCTTGGTGGGGAACCCTACCGACGAGCAGTACTTC. Translation gives CASSLVGNPTDEQYF.

The chain recombines TRBV3-1 (or the pseudogene TRBV3-2) with TRBJ1-6; D might be TRBD1 (6 bases). The CDR3 has 15 amino acids. With 2 bases removed from V and 10 bases from J, the gap between germline ends came to 15 bases. Germline V CDR1 and CDR2: LGHDT, YNNKEL (reference sequence). CDR3: CASSQPPGGSSPLHF. CDR3 bases: TGTGCCAGCAGCCAACCCCCGGGGGGCAGCTCACCCCTCCACTTT.

The rearrangement joins TRBV2 to TRBJ2-1; 13 bases map to TRBD2. V lost 5 bases, J lost 7 bases, and 11 bases stayed unmatched. This CDR3 comprises 17 residues. Looked up from germline, CDR1 is SNHLY and CDR2 is FYNNEI. CDR3 nucleotide sequence: TGTGCCAGCAGTACGCGATCACTAGCGGGAGGGCCAAATGAGCAGTTCTTC. Translation: CASSTRSLAGGPNEQFF.

This rearrangement joins TRBV7-9 to TRBJ2-3; D unresolved. The germline V gene has CDR1 SEHNR and CDR2 FQNEAQ (reference sequence). The CDR3 runs to 17 residues. The V and J ends lost 2 bases and 1 base respectively, with 16 bases between them. The CDR3 DNA reads as TGTGCCAGCAGCTTACGCGCTGGTCAATCGGGCACAGATACGCAGTATTTT. Translating gives CASSLRAGQSGTDTQYF. Full variable domain (rest looked up from reference TRBV7-9 and TRBJ2-3): DTGVSQNPRHKITKRGQNVTFRCDPISEHNRLYWYRQTLGQGPEFLTYFQNEAQLEKSRLLSDRFSAERPKGSFSTLEIQRTEQGDSAMYLCASSLRAGQSGTDTQYFGPGTRLTVL.

V gene TRBV6-5 combines with J gene TRBJ2-7, with 15 bases lining up with TRBD2. V dropped 5 bases and J dropped 5; count of bases not matched to a gene: 4. Per germline, CDR1 MNHEY and CDR2 SVGAGI. The CDR3 contains 15 residues. CDR3 sequence reads: CASSRTSGGENEQYF. The CDR3 region has the DNA TGTGCCAGCAGTCGGACTAGCGGGGGGGAAAACGAGCAGTACTTC.

The gene calls are TRBV28 and TRBJ1-2; 9 bases match TRBD1. V trimming: 6 bases; J trimming: 2 bases; junction bases outside the gene matches: 7. The CDR3 runs 15 residues. CDR1 and CDR2 from the germline V gene are MDHEN and SYDVKM. CDR3 loop: CASRRTGEENYGYTF. For the CDR3, the DNA is TGTGCCAGCAGGCGGACAGGGGAAGAGAACTATGGCTACACCTTC.

The chain has TRBV7-3 and TRBJ2-7, with D possibly called TRBD1 or TRBD2 (5 bases each). The CDR3 loop spans 14 amino acids. CDR1 and CDR2 (germline): SGHTA, FQGTGA. V shed 4 bases and J shed 2 bases, with 12 bases lying between them. The CDR3 DNA is TGTGCCAGCAGCTACGGACGGGGCACCTACGAGCAGTACTTC. It codes for CASSYGRGTYEQYF.

The J gene is TRBJ2-3, the V gene TRBV25-1; 10 nucleotides line up with TRBD2. This CDR3 comprises 17 residues. Trimming cost V 1 base and J 8 bases; bases outside gene matches: 12. CDR1 and CDR2 (germline): MGHDK, SYGVNS. The CDR3 DNA sequence: TGTGCCAGCAGTGAATCGCTAGCGGGAGACTTACCCGGTACGCAGTATTTT. This codes for CASSESLAGDLPGTQYF.

This chain joins TRBV9 and TRBJ2-1, with 8 nucleotides matching TRBD2. Germline CDR1 and CDR2: SGDLS and YYNGEE. V was pared by 3 bases and J by 4 bases, with 6 bases of the junction left unmatched. The CDR3 consists of 15 residues. This CDR3 is CASSGTSGVYNEQFF. The CDR3 DNA reads TGTGCCAGCAGCGGAACTAGCGGAGTTTACAATGAGCAGTTCTTC.

This chain connects TRBV27 to TRBJ2-2; 7 positions match TRBD1. The V segment lost 5 bases and the J segment 9 bases; nucleotides outside the gene matches: 6. Germline V gives CDR1 MNHEY, CDR2 SMNVEV (reference sequence). The CDR3 sequence is 13 residues long. Here the CDR3 reads CASSPNRGRELFF. The CDR3 DNA follows: TGTGCCAGCAGTCCGAACAGGGGCCGGGAGCTGTTTTTT.